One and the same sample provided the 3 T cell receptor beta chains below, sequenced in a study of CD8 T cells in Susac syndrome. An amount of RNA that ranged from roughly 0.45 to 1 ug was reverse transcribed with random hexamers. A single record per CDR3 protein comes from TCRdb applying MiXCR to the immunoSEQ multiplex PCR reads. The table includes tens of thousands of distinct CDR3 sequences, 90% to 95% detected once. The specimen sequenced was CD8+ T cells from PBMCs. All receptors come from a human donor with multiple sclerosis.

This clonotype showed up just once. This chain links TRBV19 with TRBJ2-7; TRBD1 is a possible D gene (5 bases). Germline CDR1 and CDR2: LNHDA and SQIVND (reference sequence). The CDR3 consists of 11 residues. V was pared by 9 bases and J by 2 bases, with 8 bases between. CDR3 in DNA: TGTGCCAGCCAAGGGGCCTACGAGCAGTACTTC. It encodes CASQGAYEQYF.

The CDR3 is CASSLSLNEQFF. The CDR3 DNA is TGTGCCAGCAGCTTAAGCCTCAATGAGCAGTTCTTC. The chain combines TRBV5-6 with TRBJ2-1; D gene uncertain. Germline loops: CDR1 SGHDT, CDR2 YYEEEE. CDR3 length: 12 residues. With 2 bases removed from V and 6 bases from J, the gap between germline ends came to 6 bases.

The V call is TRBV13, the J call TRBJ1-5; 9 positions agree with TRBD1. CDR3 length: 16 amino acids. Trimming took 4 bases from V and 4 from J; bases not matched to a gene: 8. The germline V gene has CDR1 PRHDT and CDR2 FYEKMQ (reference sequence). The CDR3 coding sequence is TGTGCCAGCAGCTCCTCGGGACAGGGTTCAAATCAGCCCCAGCATTTT. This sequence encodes CASSSSGQGSNQPQHF.